The T cell receptor beta chain under discussion was sequenced for a study of OX40 agonist ivuxolimab in advanced cancers. The repertoire was sequenced with immunoSEQ multiplex PCR; TCRdb's copy has only in-frame clones and lacks some. There are over 55,000 clones in the sample; more than 80% occur only once, and 11% to 15% lies in the top ten. On this clone itself: Its antigen is undetermined.

Regarding the study as a whole: Among expanded peripheral T cells, antigen specificity went undetermined. The mean number of expanded clones was higher in CD8+ T cells than in CD4+.

No patient had autoimmune disease or received systemic immunosuppression. The clonotype was recovered from an adult with an advanced solid tumor such as melanoma, head and neck, liver or kidney cancer. Sequencing was performed on CD4+ or CD8+ T cells sorted from blood, taken in a trial of the OX40 agonist ivuxolimab.

The chain's CDR3 is CASSTGQGGLYSNQPQHF. Here the CDR3 DNA reads TGTGCCAGCAGCACTGGACAGGGGGGTCTATATAGCAATCAGCCCCAGCATTTT. The V call is TRBV21-1, the J call TRBJ1-5; the DNA was not compared with TRBD1, the D call given in the table. TRBV21-1 is a known pseudogene. The CDR3 is made up of 18 amino acids.